Shown below are 27 T cell receptor beta chains from a single sample sequenced in a study of T cell repertoires in cytomegalovirus infection. TCRdb analysed the reads with MiXCR anew, one entry per CDR3 protein. Of fewer than 250,000 distinct CDR3 sequences listed, 12% are singletons. Sample: PBMCs. The receptors stem from a human donor in good health (CMV status not recorded). Some clones in this sample may be carry-over from other donors' samples.

This chain links TRBV20-1 with TRBJ2-3; 9 positions agree with TRBD2. The CDR3 sequence is 16 residues long. Germline lookup yields CDR1 DFQATT and CDR2 SNEGSKA (reference sequence). V lost 0 bases, J lost 5 bases, and 9 bases stayed unmatched. CDR3 DNA sequence: TGCAGTGCTAGAGATTGGCGGGAGGGCCTGAAAGATACGCAGTATTTT. Encoded protein: CSARDWREGLKDTQYF.

This clonotype has a count of ten or more. J is TRBJ2-1 and V is TRBV7-2, with TRBD2 matching 10 bases. Germline V gives CDR1 SGHTA, CDR2 FQGNSA. The CDR3 runs 16 residues. Germline trimming cut 2 bases from V and 6 bases from J; bases unmatched to any gene: 7. For the CDR3, the DNA is TGTGCCAGCAGCTTAATCGGCCTAGCGGGGGCCAATGAGCAGTTCTTC. Translating it yields CASSLIGLAGANEQFF.

This clonotype appeared many times. The chain uses TRBV7-2 and TRBJ1-2, with 9 bases that match TRBD1. Germline V CDR1 and CDR2: SGHTA, FQGNSA. The CDR3 runs to 16 residues. Germline trimming cut 4 bases from V and 8 bases from J; bases unmatched to any gene: 14. The CDR3 DNA reads TGTGCCAGCAGCTCCTTATTTACAGGGGGCGCAAGGGGCTACACCTTC. Protein product: CASSSLFTGGARGYTF.

This clonotype has a count of ten or more. The chain is built from TRBV5-1 and TRBJ2-3; 10 bases align to TRBD2. The CDR3 is 14 amino acids. Germline V gene data show CDR1 as SGHRS and CDR2 as YFSETQ. Unmatched junction bases numbered 5, after V lost 4 bases and J lost 6 bases. CDR3 coding DNA: TGCGCCAGCAGCGACGGACTAGCGGCGGATACGCAGTATTTT. As protein: CASSDGLAADTQYF. Full variable domain (missing parts from reference TRBV5-1 and TRBJ2-3): KAGVTQTPRYLIKTRGQQVTLSCSPISGHRSVSWYQQTPGQGLQFLFEYFSETQRNKGNFPGRFSGRQFSNSRSEMNVSTLELGDSALYLCASSDGLAADTQYFGPGTRLTVL.

This clonotype was recorded many times. The J gene is TRBJ2-3, the V gene TRBV7-8; TRBD2 is a possible D gene (5 bases). Germline assignment: CDR1 SGHVS and CDR2 FQNEAQ. V gave up 5 bases and J gave up 8 bases, with 11 bases separating them. There are 12 residues in the CDR3. CDR3 sequence: CASSAPAGTQYF. CDR3 in DNA: TGTGCCAGCAGCGCCCCGGCGGGTACGCAGTATTTT.

This clonotype was recorded at least ten times. V is TRBV11-2 and J is TRBJ2-4; no clear D gene. The CDR3 is made up of 15 amino acids. Germline values: CDR1 SGHAT, CDR2 FQNNGV. The V end was cut by 6 bases, the J end by 0 bases, with 12 bases between. In nucleotides, the CDR3 is TGTGCCAGCAGTTCTAATTCTTTAGCCAAAAACATTCAGTACTTC. Protein: CASSSNSLAKNIQYF.

This clonotype was detected a few times. The CDR3 coding sequence is TGTGCCAGCAGTTTAATCGGGGAGAGCACAGATACGCAGTATTTT. Protein product: CASSLIGESTDTQYF. This chain links TRBV6-5 with TRBJ2-3; maybe TRBD2 (5 bases). CDR1 MNHEY and CDR2 SVGAGI come from the germline V gene. The CDR3 totals 15 residues. Trimming took off 4 bases at V and 0 bases at J, with 11 bases between the two ends.

As concerns this clonotype: A much larger clone sits a single nucleotide away, making a read error possible. V usage is TRBV11-3 and J usage is TRBJ2-3, with no clear D. The length of the CDR3 is 16 residues. Per the germline V gene, CDR1 is SGHNT and CDR2 is YENEEA. DNA for the CDR3: TGTGCCAGCAGCTTAGAGGGTAGAGTACCGCCAGATACGCAGAATTTT. It is translated as CASSLEGRVPPDTQNF.

This clonotype has just a few counts. The chain recombines TRBV29-1 with TRBJ2-3, with 9 bases matching TRBD2. Trimming cost V 4 bases and J 1 base; bases outside gene matches: 3. In germline, CDR1 is SQVTM, CDR2 ANQGSEA. This CDR3 comprises 14 residues. The DNA of the CDR3 is TGCAGCGTTGCCCGGACTAGCGGCACAGATACGCAGTATTTT. Translating it yields CSVARTSGTDTQYF.

This clonotype was observed at least ten times. V is TRBV28 and J is TRBJ1-1; 7 positions agree with TRBD1. Germline trimming cut 5 bases from V and 11 bases from J; bases unmatched to any gene: 29. CDR1 is MDHEN, CDR2 SYDVKM, per germline. The CDR3 is made up of 19 amino acids. CDR3 nucleotide sequence: TGTGCCAGCAGTGATCGACAGGGACCTCTTCCACCCATCCTGCTGAGGGCTTTCTTT. It encodes CASSDRQGPLPPILLRAFF.

This clonotype was detected only a few times. The chain recombines TRBV2 with TRBJ2-1; the D is unclear. CDR1 is SNHLY, CDR2 FYNNEI, per germline. This CDR3 spans 13 amino acids. V lost 3 bases to trimming and J lost 8 bases, with 11 bases between them. In nucleotides, the CDR3 is TGTGCCAGCAGTGAGGGTAGGGTCGATGAGCAGTTCTTC. Translating it yields CASSEGRVDEQFF.

This clonotype has ten or more counts. The chain has TRBV12-5 and TRBJ2-4; TRBD1 is a possible D gene (6 bases). Germline loops: CDR1 LGHNT, CDR2 FRNRAP. The CDR3 covers 14 residues. Trimming shortened V by 6 bases and J by 8 bases, and 17 bases separated the two germline ends. CDR3 region: CASGRSTGSDIQYF. CDR3 bases: TGTGCTAGTGGCCGTTCGACAGGCTCGGACATTCAGTACTTC.

J is TRBJ1-5 and V is TRBV6-5; TRBD1 aligns across 9 bases. Trimming took 5 bases from V and 2 from J; bases not matched to a gene: 4. Germline lookup yields CDR1 MNHEY and CDR2 SVGAGI. This CDR3 region has 15 residues. The CDR3 is CASSRDRVGNQPQHF. CDR3 in DNA: TGTGCCAGCAGTAGGGACAGGGTGGGCAATCAGCCCCAGCATTTT.

V gene TRBV20-1 combines with J gene TRBJ2-3; D is possibly TRBD2 (5 bases). The length of the CDR3 is 12 residues. V was clipped by 6 bases and J by 8 bases, with 15 bases between them. Germline assignment: CDR1 DFQATT and CDR2 SNEGSKA (reference sequence). The CDR3 DNA is TGCAGTGCCCGCGAAGAAGGGAGTACGCAGTATTTT. It translates to CSAREEGSTQYF.

The rearrangement links TRBV7-4 to TRBJ2-7; D not resolved. Germline CDR1 and CDR2: SGHVT and SQSDAQ. V shed 1 base and J shed 12 bases, with 19 bases lying between them. The CDR3 totals 14 residues. The CDR3 here is CASSLGGAAYDRYF. In DNA form, the CDR3 reads TGTGCCAGCAGCTTAGGAGGCGCGGCCTACGACCGGTACTTC.

The table lists this clonotype with many counts. Its ends do not fully match the called genes, so a read error is possible. The chain joins TRBV28 to TRBJ2-7; TRBD2 might be the D (6 bases). Germline loops: CDR1 MDHEN, CDR2 SYDVKM. The length of the CDR3 is 13 residues. The CDR3 region has the DNA TGTGCCAGCAACGACCGGGACTCCGACGAGCAGTACTTC. This gives the protein CASNDRDSDEQYF.

This sequence joins TRBV7-9 and TRBJ1-2, with 9 bases fitting TRBD1. With 3 bases clipped from V and 6 bases from J, the junction kept 11 bases outside the gene matches. Germline V gene sequence: CDR1 SEHNR, CDR2 FQNEAQ (reference sequence). There are 16 residues in the CDR3. CDR3 loop: CASSLSRDREVHGYTF. DNA of the CDR3: TGTGCCAGCAGCTTGTCCAGGGACAGGGAGGTTCATGGCTACACCTTC.

This clonotype has at least ten counts. This rearrangement joins TRBV12-5 to TRBJ1-1; TRBD1 matches 11 bases. CDR1 is LGHNT, CDR2 FRNRAP, per germline. There are 16 residues in the CDR3. J lost 7 bases, V lost 2 bases, and 9 bases had no gene match. CDR3: CASGLPTGQGVGEAFF. The DNA of the CDR3 is TGTGCTAGTGGTTTGCCCACGGGACAGGGGGTTGGTGAAGCTTTCTTT.

This clonotype was seen ten or more times. The rearrangement joins TRBV20-1 to TRBJ1-1; no clear D gene. V lost 1 base, J lost 1 base, and 13 bases lay in between. CDR1 DFQATT and CDR2 SNEGSKA come from the germline V gene (reference sequence). CDR3 size: 15 residues. CDR3 sequence: CSARATGSTNTEAFF. The CDR3 region has the DNA TGCAGTGCTAGAGCCACCGGGTCTACGAACACTGAAGCTTTCTTT.

In this sample, this clonotype turned up a few times. V and J are TRBV19 and TRBJ1-1, with D perhaps TRBD1 (6 bases). This CDR3 is built from 11 residues. Germline CDR1 reads LNHDA; CDR2 reads SQIVND (reference sequence). The V end lost 4 bases, the J end lost 8 bases, and 8 bases lay between the germline ends. The CDR3 loop is CASSRTDEAFF. The CDR3 nucleotides are TGTGCCAGTAGTAGGACAGACGAAGCTTTCTTT.

This clonotype was detected many times. The V and J genes are TRBV7-2 and TRBJ1-2; maybe TRBD1 (5 bases). Germline V gene data show CDR1 as SGHTA and CDR2 as FQGNSA. The CDR3 is 16 amino acids. Trimming removed 5 bases from V and 0 bases from J, with 16 bases in between. In nucleotides, the CDR3 is TGTGCCAGCAGCCTGAGCGGGGCTACTACTAACTATGGCTACACCTTC. Protein sequence: CASSLSGATTNYGYTF.

This clonotype was seen a few times. The chain is built from TRBV14 and TRBJ2-7, with D perhaps TRBD1 (5 bases). The CDR3 runs to 13 residues. V was trimmed by 1 base and J by 6 bases, leaving 10 bases between them. The germline gives CDR1 SGHDN, CDR2 FVKESK. The CDR3 DNA reads TGTGCCAGCAGCCAAGTTGAAGGGGCCGAGCAGTACTTC. This translates into CASSQVEGAEQYF.

Of note for this clonotype: Germline and junction disagree at one end, which may indicate a read error. The chain uses TRBV19 and TRBJ1-5, with TRBD1 as a possible D gene (5 bases). Germline V CDR1 and CDR2: LNHDA, SQIVND (reference sequence). CDR3 length: 13 residues. The CDR3 sequence is CVSRQGSNQPQHF. In DNA form, the CDR3 reads TGTGTCAGTAGGCAGGGTTCCAATCAGCCCCAGCATTTT.

In this sample, this clonotype turned up many times. The rearrangement links TRBV20-1 to TRBJ2-7; tentatively, D is TRBD1 (5 bases). CDR1 and CDR2 from the germline V gene are DFQATT and SNEGSKA (reference sequence). This CDR3 spans 15 amino acids. The V end lost 0 bases, the J end lost 1 base, and 13 bases lay between the germline ends. CDR3 residues: CSARDRTQASYEQYF. CDR3 DNA sequence: TGCAGTGCTAGAGATCGGACACAGGCTTCCTACGAGCAGTACTTC.

This clonotype turned up a few times. The chain combines TRBV10-3 with TRBJ2-1; 7 nucleotides line up with TRBD1. The CDR3 totals 15 residues. Germline CDR1 reads ENHRY; CDR2 reads SYGVKD. J gave up 3 bases and V 0 bases, and 2 bases lay outside the gene matches. Here the CDR3 reads CAISESGQFYNEQFF. In nucleotides, the CDR3 is TGTGCCATCAGTGAGTCGGGACAGTTCTACAATGAGCAGTTCTTC.

The chain couples TRBV4-3 to TRBJ1-2; TRBD1 is a possible D gene (6 bases). Germline lookup yields CDR1 LGHNA and CDR2 YSLEER. The CDR3 runs to 15 residues. Deletions cut 1 base from V and 3 bases from J, with 12 bases between. CDR3 nucleotides: TGCGCCAGCAGCCAAGGGCCCGGGACACACTATGGCTACACCTTC. Translation gives CASSQGPGTHYGYTF.

The genes are TRBV2 and TRBJ2-7; the match to TRBD2 covers 7 bases. Germline CDR1 is SNHLY and CDR2 is FYNNEI. Germline trimming cut 4 bases from V and 4 bases from J; bases unmatched to any gene: 4. The CDR3 spans 13 residues. CDR3 protein: CASSGDYSYEQYF. In nucleotides, the CDR3 is TGTGCCAGCAGTGGGGACTATTCGTACGAGCAGTACTTC.